The 27 T cell receptor beta chains below were found in one sample sequenced in a study of OX40 agonist ivuxolimab in advanced cancers. Data came from immunoSEQ multiplex PCR; TCRdb stores just in-frame clones and leaves some out. The data contain 85,000 to 90,000 clones, more than 85% of them singletons. This specimen consisted of CD4+ or CD8+ T cells sorted from blood, obtained in a trial of the OX40 agonist ivuxolimab. These receptor sequences come from an adult with an advanced solid tumor such as melanoma, head and neck, liver or kidney cancer.

This chain links TRBV6-6 with TRBJ1-3, with TRBD1 matching 8 bases. The germline gives CDR1 MNHNY, CDR2 SVGAGI (reference sequence). There are 15 residues in the CDR3. Trimming at V came to 6 bases and at J to 0 bases, leaving 4 bases not matched to a gene. In nucleotides, the CDR3 is TGTGCCAGCAGGTCGGACAGGGTCTCTGGAAACACCATATATTTT. Translated, it gives CASRSDRVSGNTIYF.

The chain carries TRBV5-1 and TRBJ2-1, with D possibly being TRBD1 (5 bases). The germline V gene encodes CDR1 SGHRS and CDR2 YFSETQ. V was shortened by 2 bases and J by 5 bases, with 11 bases between the two germline ends. The length of the CDR3 is 14 residues. The CDR3 bases are TGCGCCAGCAGCTTTTCAGACAGCCACAATGAGCAGTTCTTC. As protein: CASSFSDSHNEQFF.

V usage is TRBV9 and J usage is TRBJ2-1; 7 bases align to TRBD1. The CDR3 spans 17 residues. The trim removed 3 bases at V and 0 bases at J, leaving 9 bases unmatched. Germline CDR1 is SGDLS and CDR2 is YYNGEE. The CDR3 DNA reads TGTGCCAGCAGCGGAGGGACCGGGACAGTCTCCTACAATGAGCAGTTCTTC. Its protein is CASSGGTGTVSYNEQFF. Full variable domain (remainder filled in from reference TRBV9 and TRBJ2-1): DSGVTQTPKHLITATGQRVTLRCSPRSGDLSVYWYQQSLDQGLQFLIQYYNGEERAKGNILERFSAQQFPDLHSELNLSSLELGDSALYFCASSGGTGTVSYNEQFFGPGTRLTVL.

This rearrangement joins TRBV18 to TRBJ1-5; 10 positions match TRBD1. The junction had 12 bases not matched to a gene; V was cut back by 1 base and J by 9 bases. This CDR3 spans 17 amino acids. Germline CDR1 KGHSH, CDR2 LQKENI. Here the CDR3 DNA reads TGTGCCAGCTCACCACAATCCCTTGGACAGGGGGGTTGGCCCCAGCATTTT. This encodes CASSPQSLGQGGWPQHF.

The chain employs TRBV5-1 and TRBJ2-2, with D perhaps matching TRBD1 or TRBD2 (5 bases each). The CDR3 consists of 16 residues. Germline V gene sequence: CDR1 SGHRS, CDR2 YFSETQ. The ends were cut back, 3 bases at V and 5 bases at J, with 17 bases in the middle. The CDR3 DNA reads TGCGCCAGCAGCTCCGAAAGCGCCTGGGGGACCGGGGAGCTGTTTTTT. This codes for CASSSESAWGTGELFF.

The CDR3 loop reads CASSRSGRATGELFF. In nucleotides, the CDR3 is TGTGCCAGCAGCCGAAGCGGGAGAGCCACCGGGGAGCTGTTTTTT. The genes are TRBV2 and TRBJ2-2, with 8 bases aligning to TRBD2. There are 15 residues in the CDR3. Looked up from germline, CDR1 is SNHLY and CDR2 is FYNNEI. V was clipped by 6 bases and J by 4 bases; unmatched bases: 7.

The gene calls are TRBV28 and TRBJ2-2, with D hard to call. The CDR3 has 13 amino acids. V dropped 6 bases and J dropped 4 bases, with 9 bases sitting between them. Germline CDR1 is MDHEN and CDR2 is SYDVKM. CDR3 nucleotide sequence: TGTGCCAGCAGACCATTTGGCACCGGGGAGCTGTTTTTT. Its protein product is CASRPFGTGELFF.

This chain's CDR3 is CASSLAVWSQKRSSYEQYF. In DNA form, the CDR3 reads TGTGCCAGCAGCTTAGCGGTGTGGTCCCAAAAAAGGAGCTCCTACGAGCAGTACTTC. The chain uses TRBV7-2 and TRBJ2-7; D is ambiguous. V lost 0 bases and J 0 bases, leaving 21 bases between the germline ends. The CDR3 length is 19 residues. CDR1 and CDR2 (germline): SGHTA, FQGNSA.

The J gene is TRBJ1-3, the V gene TRBV19, with a possible D match to TRBD1 (6 bases). CDR1 and CDR2 (germline): LNHDA, SQIVND (reference sequence). Trimming took 7 bases from V and 6 from J, leaving 16 bases between them. This CDR3 spans 14 amino acids. The CDR3 nucleotides are TGTGCCAGTACTCCAGGGGAGAATGCAAACACCATATATTTT. Translating it yields CASTPGENANTIYF.

This chain joins TRBV28 and TRBJ1-1; D is possibly TRBD1 (6 bases). Germline CDR1 reads MDHEN; CDR2 reads SYDVKM. The CDR3 consists of 15 residues. V lost 4 bases to trimming and J lost 1 base, with 13 bases between them. The CDR3 here is CASSSAGVRNTEAFF. The CDR3 region has the DNA TGTGCCAGCAGTTCGGCAGGGGTTAGGAACACTGAAGCTTTCTTT.

This chain links TRBV7-9 with TRBJ2-7, with 7 positions matching TRBD2. V was clipped by 3 bases and J by 3 bases; unmatched bases: 5. CDR3 length: 14 amino acids. Looked up from germline, CDR1 is SEHNR and CDR2 is FQNEAQ (reference sequence). CDR3 sequence (DNA): TGTGCCAGCAGCTTGGGAGGGTCGATCTACGAGCAGTACTTC. It encodes CASSLGGSIYEQYF.

V and J are TRBV2 and TRBJ1-5; no firm D call. The germline V gene has CDR1 SNHLY and CDR2 FYNNEI. The CDR3 covers 13 residues. Trimming pared 3 bases from V and 0 bases from J, leaving 3 bases between. The CDR3 nucleotides read TGTGCCAGCAGTGATATTAGCAATCAGCCCCAGCATTTT. Translation gives CASSDISNQPQHF.

CDR3 nucleotide sequence: TGTGCCAGCTCAGGCTATAGCGATGGAAACACCATATATTTT. Translating it yields CASSGYSDGNTIYF. The V call is TRBV18, the J call TRBJ1-3; D is undetermined. CDR1 is KGHSH and CDR2 is LQKENI in the germline V gene. The V and J ends lost 5 bases and 3 bases respectively, with 11 bases between them. CDR3 length equals 14 residues.

V and J are TRBV5-6 and TRBJ2-7, with no clear D. Trimming left V 4 bases short and J 5 bases short, with 7 bases between. This CDR3 has 11 residues. Germline V gene lookup returns CDR1 SGHDT and CDR2 YYEEEE. CDR3 bases: TGTGCCAGCAGCCCTAAAAACGAGCAGTACTTC. Translation: CASSPKNEQYF. The full variable domain, its missing parts supplied by reference TRBV5-6 and TRBJ2-7, is DAGVTQSPTHLIKTRGQQVTLRCSPKSGHDTVSWYQQALGQGPQFIFQYYEEEERQRGNFPDRFSGHQFPNYSSELNVNALLLGDSALYLCASSPKNEQYFGPGTRLTVT.

The chain links TRBV2 to TRBJ1-5, with unresolved D. V shed 3 bases and J shed 2 bases, with 8 bases lying between them. The germline V gene has CDR1 SNHLY and CDR2 FYNNEI. The CDR3 runs 14 residues. The CDR3 reads CASSDSGGNQPQHF. CDR3 DNA: TGTGCCAGCAGTGACTCCGGGGGCAATCAGCCCCAGCATTTT.

The J gene is TRBJ1-2, the V gene TRBV28; the match to TRBD1 covers 9 bases. Germline CDR1 reads MDHEN; CDR2 reads SYDVKM. V lost 5 bases, J lost 4 bases, and 11 bases stayed unmatched. The CDR3 is 16 amino acids. The CDR3 loop reads CASSPGTGTGPYGYTF. DNA of the CDR3: TGTGCCAGCAGTCCGGGGACCGGGACAGGGCCCTATGGCTACACCTTC.

The chain couples TRBV14 to TRBJ2-2; the D gene is possibly TRBD2 (5 bases). Trimming shortened V by 3 bases and J by 7 bases, and 9 bases separated the two germline ends. This CDR3 has 13 amino acids. Germline CDR1 reads SGHDN; CDR2 reads FVKESK. CDR3 in amino acids: CASSQRVFGELFF. The CDR3 DNA follows: TGTGCCAGCAGCCAGAGGGTTTTCGGGGAGCTGTTTTTT.

This chain joins TRBV5-1 and TRBJ2-3; no clear D gene. This CDR3 is built from 13 residues. Trimming cost V 3 bases and J 0 bases, with 5 bases left between them. Per the germline V gene, CDR1 is SGHRS and CDR2 is YFSETQ. This chain's CDR3 is CASSSFSTDTQYF. The CDR3 bases are TGCGCCAGCAGCTCGTTCAGCACAGATACGCAGTATTTT.

The V gene is TRBV4-3, the J gene TRBJ2-1, with 12 bases that match TRBD2. Germline trimming cut 4 bases from V and 12 bases from J; bases unmatched to any gene: 13. This CDR3 is 16 amino acids long. Germline V gives CDR1 LGHNA, CDR2 YSLEER. The CDR3 protein is CASSPRLAGEGARQFF. The CDR3 DNA follows: TGCGCCAGCAGCCCAAGACTAGCGGGAGAGGGGGCAAGGCAGTTCTTC.

This clone was seen just once. V usage is TRBV5-4 and J usage is TRBJ2-1; the D gene is possibly TRBD2 (5 bases). Germline V gene sequence: CDR1 SGHNT, CDR2 YYREEE (reference sequence). CDR3 size: 15 residues. V was pared by 4 bases and J by 3 bases, with 14 bases between. CDR3 bases: TGTGCCAGCAGCCCTCCTGCGGGCAGCTACAATGAGCAGTTCTTC. This sequence encodes CASSPPAGSYNEQFF.

The chain is built from TRBV11-3 and TRBJ2-5, with 12 bases lining up with TRBD2. With 5 bases clipped from V and 1 base from J, the junction kept 5 bases outside the gene matches. The CDR3 spans 16 residues. Germline-derived CDR1 and CDR2 are SGHNT and YENEEA. Written as DNA, the CDR3 is TGTGCCAGCAGCCTATCGACTAGCGGGGGCCAAGAGACCCAGTACTTC. It translates to CASSLSTSGGQETQYF. Filled out from reference TRBV11-3 and TRBJ2-5, the complete variable domain reads EAGVVQSPRYKIIEKKQPVAFWCNPISGHNTLYWYLQNLGQGPELLIRYENEEAVDDSQLPKDRFSAERLKGVDSTLKIQPAELGDSAVYLCASSLSTSGGQETQYFGPGTRLLVL.

The chain combines TRBV19 with TRBJ2-2; possibly TRBD2 for D (6 bases). This CDR3 has 15 residues. The germline V gene has CDR1 LNHDA and CDR2 SQIVND (reference sequence). The germline V and J ends were trimmed by 3 bases and 1 base, with 9 bases remaining between them. CDR3 bases: TGTGCCAGTAGTATCGCGGGGATGAACACCGGGGAGCTGTTTTTT. Translating gives CASSIAGMNTGELFF.

This chain uses TRBV21-1 with TRBJ2-1; the table's D call of TRBD1 was not tested on the DNA. TRBV21-1 is a documented pseudogene. CDR3 size: 14 residues. The CDR3, as DNA: TGTGCCAGCAGGGACAGGCCCACCTACAATGAGCAGTTCTTC. Translation: CASRDRPTYNEQFF.

The chain recombines TRBV23-1 with TRBJ2-2, with D possibly being TRBD2 (5 bases). TRBV23-1 is sorted into the ORF group, with uncertain function. V was shortened by 10 bases and J by 0 bases, with 18 bases between the two germline ends. The CDR3 is 16 residues long. The CDR3, as DNA: TGCGCCACGGGAAAGGGTCAGGACGCGAACACCGGGGAGCTGTTTTTT. Translated: CATGKGQDANTGELFF.

The chain employs TRBV19 and TRBJ2-3; TRBD2 aligns across 9 bases. Trimming cost V 4 bases and J 0 bases; bases outside gene matches: 8. CDR1 and CDR2 (germline): LNHDA, SQIVND (reference sequence). The CDR3 sequence is 17 residues long. The DNA of the CDR3 is TGTGCCAGTAGTAGTAAGGTCGGACTAGCGAGCACAGATACGCAGTATTTT. This gives the protein CASSSKVGLASTDTQYF.

The chain links TRBV7-9 to TRBJ2-7; a weak D match, TRBD2 (5 bases). The germline V gene encodes CDR1 SEHNR and CDR2 FQNEAQ (reference sequence). Trimming took 5 bases from V and 5 from J, leaving 16 bases between them. The CDR3 runs to 14 residues. This chain's CDR3 is CASSAGLESHEQYF. CDR3 in DNA: TGTGCCAGCAGCGCGGGCTTGGAGAGCCACGAGCAGTACTTC. Together with reference TRBV7-9 and TRBJ2-7, the CDR3 gives the full variable domain: DTGVSQNPRHKITKRGQNVTFRCDPISEHNRLYWYRQTLGQGPEFLTYFQNEAQLEKSRLLSDRFSAERPKGSFSTLEIQRTEQGDSAMYLCASSAGLESHEQYFGPGTRLTVT.

The V and J genes are TRBV19 and TRBJ1-2; possible D gene TRBD1, 6 bases. This CDR3 spans 14 amino acids. Germline CDR1 is LNHDA and CDR2 is SQIVND (reference sequence). V was cut by 3 bases and J by 2 bases, with 10 bases left in between. The CDR3 loop is CASSIHTGNYGYTF. The CDR3 nucleotides are TGTGCCAGTAGTATTCATACAGGGAACTATGGCTACACCTTC.